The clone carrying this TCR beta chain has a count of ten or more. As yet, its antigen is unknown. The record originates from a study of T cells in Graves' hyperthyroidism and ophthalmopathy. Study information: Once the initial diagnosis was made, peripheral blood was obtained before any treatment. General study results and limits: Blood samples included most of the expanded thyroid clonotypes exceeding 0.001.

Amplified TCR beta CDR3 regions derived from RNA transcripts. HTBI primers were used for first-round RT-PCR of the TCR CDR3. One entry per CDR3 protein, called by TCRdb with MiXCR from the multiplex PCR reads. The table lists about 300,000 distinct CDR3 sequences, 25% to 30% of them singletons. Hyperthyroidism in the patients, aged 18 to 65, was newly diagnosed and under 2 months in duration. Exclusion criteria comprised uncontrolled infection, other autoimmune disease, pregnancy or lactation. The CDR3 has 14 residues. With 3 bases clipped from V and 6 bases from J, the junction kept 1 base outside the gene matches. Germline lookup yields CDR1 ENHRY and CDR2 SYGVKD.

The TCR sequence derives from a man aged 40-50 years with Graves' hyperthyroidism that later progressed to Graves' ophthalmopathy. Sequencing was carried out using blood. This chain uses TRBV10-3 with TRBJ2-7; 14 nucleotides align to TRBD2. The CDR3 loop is CAISDGTSGSEQYF. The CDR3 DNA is TGTGCCATCAGTGACGGGACTAGCGGGAGCGAGCAGTACTTC.